The subject of this entry is one T cell receptor (beta chain). This PCR relied on a set of 60 Vbeta primers and 13 Jbeta primers. The repertoire was sequenced with immunoSEQ multiplex PCR; TCRdb's copy has only in-frame clones and lacks some. This sample has around 280,000 clones, with roughly 89% found just once. The germline gives CDR1 MNHEY, CDR2 SVGAGI. The CDR3 has 15 residues. Trimming shortened V by 0 bases and J by 8 bases, and 13 bases separated the two germline ends. This sample was taken from a study of cytomegalovirus exposure and HLA in healthy donors. The chain recombines TRBV6-5 with TRBJ1-4; D is unclear. This receptor was taken from a woman between 18 and 30 years old in good health and CMV-seronegative. Specimen: PBMCs. The CDR3 nucleotides are TGTGCCAGCAGTTACTCGTGGGTCCGAGGGGAAAAACTGTTTTTT. Translating it yields CASSYSWVRGEKLFF.